The present T cell receptor (beta chain) was sequenced within a study of blood T cells in healthy people across ages. Study outcomes and limitations: With age, beta diversity per million T cells declined roughly linearly, significantly by approximately 41. PBMCs went unsorted, and a conclusive naive versus antigen-experienced comparison was therefore prevented. The authors considered diversity estimates from one million T cells to be underestimates.

The trim removed 3 bases at V and 6 bases at J, leaving 8 bases unmatched. This CDR3 spans 15 amino acids. Germline values: CDR1 DFQATT, CDR2 SNEGSKA (reference sequence). Using a J-beta primer mix together with a sample-barcoded 5' primer, a second PCR was run for roughly 7 to 11 cycles. Each of the cDNA molecules was tagged by a template-switch adaptor with 12 random nucleotides. One entry per CDR3 protein, called by TCRdb with MiXCR from the 5' RACE reads. Among about 770,000 distinct CDR3 sequences listed, roughly 44% were seen once. On this clonotype itself: What it recognizes is unknown.

Sequencing was performed on blood. The clonotype originates from a man in his 60s in good health. The J gene is TRBJ1-1, the V gene TRBV20-1, with 12 bases that match TRBD1. CDR3 DNA: TGCAGTGCTAGTTACCCGGGACAGGGGGCTGCTGAAGCTTTCTTT. Amino acids: CSASYPGQGAAEAFF.